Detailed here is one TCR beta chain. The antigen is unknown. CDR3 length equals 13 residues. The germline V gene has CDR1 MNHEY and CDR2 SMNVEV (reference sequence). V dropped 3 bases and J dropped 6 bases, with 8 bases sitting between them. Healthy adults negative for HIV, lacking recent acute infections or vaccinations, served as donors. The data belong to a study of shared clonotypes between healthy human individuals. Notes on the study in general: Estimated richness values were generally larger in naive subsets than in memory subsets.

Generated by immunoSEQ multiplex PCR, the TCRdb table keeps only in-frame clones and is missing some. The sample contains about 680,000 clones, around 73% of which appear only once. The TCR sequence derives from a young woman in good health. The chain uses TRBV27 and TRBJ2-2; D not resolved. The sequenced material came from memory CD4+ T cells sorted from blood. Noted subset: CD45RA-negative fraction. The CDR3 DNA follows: TGTGCCAGCAGTTTGTATAGGTCCGGGGAGCTGTTTTTT. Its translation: CASSLYRSGELFF.